The 28 T cell receptor beta chains given below trace back to one sample, sequenced in a study of T cells in Graves' hyperthyroidism and ophthalmopathy. Amplification targeted TCR beta CDR3 regions from RNA transcripts. The TCR CDR3 was amplified in a first-round RT-PCR using the HTBI primer set. TCRdb reanalysed the multiplex PCR reads using MiXCR and keeps one entry per CDR3 protein. Altogether some 270,000 distinct CDR3 sequences are present, roughly 13% being singletons, with the ten largest covering approximately 7.9%. Sequences were obtained from blood. These TCRs come from a woman aged 40 to 49 with Graves' hyperthyroidism.

This clonotype came up many times. V gene TRBV2 combines with J gene TRBJ2-7, with D tentatively TRBD1 (6 bases). CDR1 SNHLY and CDR2 FYNNEI come from the germline V gene. The length of the CDR3 is 13 residues. Trimming took 5 bases from V and 5 from J, leaving 13 bases between them. The CDR3 DNA reads TGTGCCAGCAGTCGTCCCGGACAGAACGAGCAGTACTTC. Its translation is CASSRPGQNEQYF. Full variable domain (outside the CDR3, taken from reference TRBV2 and TRBJ2-7): EPEVTQTPSHQVTQMGQEVILRCVPISNHLYFYWYRQILGQKVEFLVSFYNNEISEKSEIFDDQFSVERPDGSNFTLKIRSTKLEDSAMYFCASSRPGQNEQYFGPGTRLTVT.

This clonotype was seen more than once but under ten times. The rearrangement joins TRBV2 to TRBJ1-5; D uncertain. The CDR3 contains 15 residues. CDR1 is SNHLY, CDR2 FYNNEI, per germline. V shed 3 bases and J shed 7 bases, with 16 bases lying between them. This CDR3 reads CASSDRTGSQQPQHF. In DNA form, the CDR3 reads TGTGCCAGCAGTGACCGGACGGGGAGCCAGCAGCCCCAGCATTTT.

Many counts were recorded for this clonotype. The chain uses TRBV12-3 or TRBV12-4 and TRBJ1-5; D is undetermined. The CDR3 is 15 residues long. V gave up 1 base and J gave up 0 bases, with 7 bases separating them. The CDR3 is CASSLGKYSNQPQHF. The CDR3, as DNA: TGTGCCAGCAGTTTAGGGAAATATAGCAATCAGCCCCAGCATTTT.

At least ten counts were recorded for this clonotype. V and J are TRBV3-1 and TRBJ2-1; TRBD1 matches 7 bases. Germline-derived CDR1 and CDR2 are LGHDT and YNNKEL (reference sequence). V shed 4 bases, J shed 12 bases, and the junction held 15 bases outside the gene matches. The CDR3 is 15 residues long. CDR3 bases: TGTGCCAGCAGCCCCGGGACAGTCCTTGGCCCCGTGCAGTTCTTC. It codes for CASSPGTVLGPVQFF.

This clonotype was detected only a few times. The chain combines TRBV5-8 with TRBJ2-7; a weak D match, TRBD1 (5 bases). Trimming took off 4 bases at V and 6 bases at J, with 20 bases between the two ends. This CDR3 comprises 15 residues. Germline CDR1 is SGHTS and CDR2 is YDEGEE. The CDR3 DNA sequence: TGTGCCAGCAGCGCCCGCCGGACAAGGGGCTCCGAGCAGTACTTC. This translates into CASSARRTRGSEQYF.

This clonotype was observed at least ten times. The rearrangement links TRBV5-5 to TRBJ1-2; D unclear. The V and J ends lost 2 bases and 4 bases respectively, with 9 bases between them. The CDR3 is 13 amino acids. Germline CDR1 is SGHKS and CDR2 is YYEKEE (reference sequence). CDR3 DNA sequence: TGTGCCAGCAGCTTAGCGCAGAGCTATGGCTACACCTTC. It encodes CASSLAQSYGYTF.

In its sample, this clonotype was seen many times. The V and J genes are TRBV20-1 and TRBJ1-5, with 7 bases aligning to TRBD1. CDR1 DFQATT and CDR2 SNEGSKA come from the germline V gene (reference sequence). CDR3 length equals 14 residues. J gave up 6 bases and V 3 bases, and 8 bases lay outside the gene matches. The CDR3 loop reads CSARTGWEGQPQHF. DNA of the CDR3: TGCAGTGCTAGGACAGGGTGGGAGGGTCAGCCCCAGCATTTT.

About this clonotype: Its ends do not fully match the called genes, so a read error is possible. The V gene is TRBV20-1, the J gene TRBJ2-7; TRBD1 matches at 7 bases. Germline V gene sequence: CDR1 DFQATT, CDR2 SNEGSKA (reference sequence). This CDR3 is 13 amino acids long. The CDR3 is CSALPGQSYERYF. CDR3 nucleotides: TGCAGTGCTCTACCGGGACAGAGCTACGAGCGGTACTTC.

The gene calls are TRBV28 and TRBJ1-4, with TRBD1 matching 8 bases. J was trimmed by 4 bases and V by 7 bases; bases with no gene match: 5. The CDR3 contains 14 residues. Looked up from germline, CDR1 is MDHEN and CDR2 is SYDVKM. The CDR3 sequence: CASNLQGGNEKLFF. The DNA for the CDR3 is TGTGCCAGCAACTTACAGGGGGGTAATGAAAAACTGTTTTTT.

This clonotype was counted many times. V and J are TRBV29-1 and TRBJ2-3, with D uncertain. CDR3 length: 14 amino acids. The germline V gene has CDR1 SQVTM and CDR2 ANQGSEA. Trimming removed 2 bases from V and 0 bases from J, with 9 bases in between. The CDR3, as DNA: TGCAGCGTTGAAAGATCGACTAGCACAGATACGCAGTATTTT. Translation: CSVERSTSTDTQYF.

V gene TRBV7-9 combines with J gene TRBJ2-2; 10 positions match TRBD1. The germline gives CDR1 SEHNR, CDR2 FQNEAQ (reference sequence). V lost 2 bases and J lost 6; bases outside the gene matches: 6. The CDR3 is made up of 16 amino acids. Written as DNA, the CDR3 is TGTGCCAGCAGCTTAAAGACAGGGGGCGACGCCGGGGAGCTGTTTTTT. Translated, it gives CASSLKTGGDAGELFF.

This clonotype has at least ten counts. V gene TRBV2 combines with J gene TRBJ1-5; D gene uncertain. V was cut by 7 bases and J by 0 bases, with 4 bases left in between. The CDR3 covers 12 residues. Germline CDR1 is SNHLY and CDR2 is FYNNEI. The CDR3 loop is CASKVSNQPQHF. CDR3 bases: TGTGCCAGCAAGGTTAGCAATCAGCCCCAGCATTTT.

This clonotype was observed at least ten times. The chain uses TRBV2 and TRBJ2-7, with 8 nucleotides matching TRBD2. V shed 6 bases, J shed 6 bases, and the junction held 10 bases outside the gene matches. The CDR3 extends over 14 amino acids. Germline values: CDR1 SNHLY, CDR2 FYNNEI. Here the CDR3 reads CASRLTSGSGEQYF. DNA of the CDR3: TGTGCCAGCAGGCTAACGAGCGGGAGTGGCGAGCAGTACTTC.

In this sample, this clonotype turned up many times. The chain combines TRBV6-1 with TRBJ2-3, with 8 positions matching TRBD1. V lost 7 bases to trimming and J lost 4 bases; unmatched junction nucleotides: 4. This CDR3 has 13 amino acids. Germline V gives CDR1 MNHNS, CDR2 SASEGT. The CDR3 nucleotides read TGTGCCAGCAACGGACAGGGCGCAGATACGCAGTATTTT. Protein sequence: CASNGQGADTQYF.

This sequence joins TRBV7-2 and TRBJ2-4; the D gene is possibly TRBD1 (5 bases). The V end lost 5 bases, the J end lost 1 base, and 9 bases lay between the germline ends. Germline assignment: CDR1 SGHTA and CDR2 FQGNSA. The CDR3 is 14 amino acids. The DNA for the CDR3 is TGTGCCAGCAGCCCAGGGATGGCCAAAAACATTCAGTACTTC. This codes for CASSPGMAKNIQYF.

A few counts support this clonotype. The rearrangement uses TRBV5-6 and TRBJ2-5; D unclear. The CDR3 is 14 residues long. Germline V gene sequence: CDR1 SGHDT, CDR2 YYEEEE. V shed 1 base and J shed 5 bases, with 12 bases lying between them. The CDR3 here is CASSLFSLWETQYF. For the CDR3, the DNA is TGTGCCAGCAGCTTGTTTAGCTTATGGGAGACCCAGTACTTC.

The V call is TRBV6-1, the J call TRBJ2-4; tentative D call: TRBD2 (6 bases). V dropped 6 bases and J dropped 6 bases, with 18 bases sitting between them. The germline CDR1 and CDR2 sequences are MNHNS and SASEGT. CDR3 length: 15 residues. Written as DNA, the CDR3 is TGTGCCAGCAGCGAGAACAGGAGGGCGGGAAACATTCAGTACTTC. Encoded protein: CASSENRRAGNIQYF.

At least ten counts were recorded for this clonotype. The chain uses TRBV2 and TRBJ2-7; 9 nucleotides line up with TRBD2. The V segment lost 3 bases and the J segment 7 bases; nucleotides outside the gene matches: 7. This CDR3 comprises 14 residues. Germline values: CDR1 SNHLY, CDR2 FYNNEI. The CDR3 spells CASSDRSGRNEQYF. The DNA of the CDR3 is TGTGCCAGCAGTGATAGAAGCGGGAGGAATGAGCAGTACTTC.

The chain is built from TRBV28 and TRBJ2-1; D may be TRBD1 (5 bases). The V and J ends lost 3 bases and 4 bases respectively, with 10 bases between them. The germline V gene encodes CDR1 MDHEN and CDR2 SYDVKM. There are 14 residues in the CDR3. The CDR3, as DNA: TGTGCCAGCAGTTTTCGGCGACAGTACAATGAGCAGTTCTTC. The encoded protein is CASSFRRQYNEQFF.

This clonotype was detected ten times or more. This chain connects TRBV12-3 or TRBV12-4 to TRBJ2-3; D is unclear. CDR3 size: 15 residues. Trimming pared 6 bases from V and 0 bases from J, leaving 13 bases between. CDR3 amino acids: CASSPEHSSTDTQYF. The CDR3 bases are TGTGCCAGCAGCCCCGAACACAGCAGCACAGATACGCAGTATTTT.

Many counts were recorded for this clonotype. This rearrangement joins TRBV5-1 to TRBJ2-5; tentative D call: TRBD2 (6 bases). CDR1 is SGHRS and CDR2 is YFSETQ in the germline V gene. V gave up 4 bases and J gave up 5 bases, with 18 bases separating them. The CDR3 covers 15 residues. Here the CDR3 reads CASSTLWRAGETQYF. DNA of the CDR3: TGCGCCAGCAGCACCTTATGGAGGGCCGGGGAGACCCAGTACTTC.

This clonotype was seen many times. The rearrangement links TRBV28 to TRBJ2-5; D gene uncertain. Germline assignment: CDR1 MDHEN and CDR2 SYDVKM. This CDR3 comprises 13 residues. Trimming left V 6 bases short and J 5 bases short, with 13 bases between. The DNA for the CDR3 is TGTGCCAGCAGCCTAGGCACGGTGGAGACCCAGTACTTC. This codes for CASSLGTVETQYF.

The V gene is TRBV19, the J gene TRBJ2-4; D is possibly TRBD2 (5 bases). V lost 10 bases to trimming and J lost 2 bases, with 15 bases between them. CDR1 and CDR2 from the germline V gene are LNHDA and SQIVND (reference sequence). The CDR3 sequence is 14 residues long. CDR3 sequence reads: CATDPGGTKNIQYF. The CDR3 nucleotides are TGTGCCACCGATCCAGGAGGAACCAAAAACATTCAGTACTTC.

In this sample, this clonotype turned up many times. The chain couples TRBV28 to TRBJ2-2; D remains unclear. CDR1 and CDR2 (germline): MDHEN, SYDVKM. The CDR3 has 12 residues. Trimming took off 8 bases at V and 4 bases at J, with 8 bases between the two ends. Here the CDR3 reads CASGVGTGELFF. CDR3 nucleotide sequence: TGTGCCAGCGGGGTGGGCACCGGGGAGCTGTTTTTT.

Many counts were recorded for this clonotype. The chain has TRBV7-2 and TRBJ2-7; 10 nucleotides agree with TRBD2. CDR3 length: 12 amino acids. CDR1 and CDR2 from the germline V gene are SGHTA and FQGNSA. V gave up 5 bases and J gave up 12 bases; unmatched junction bases: 7. The CDR3 nucleotides read TGTGCCAGCAGCCCCAGCGGGAGGGGTGCGTACTTC. This translates into CASSPSGRGAYF.

This clonotype appeared many times. The chain has TRBV29-1 and TRBJ2-7; perhaps TRBD1 as D (6 bases). Trimming stripped 6 bases from V and 1 base from J, with 7 bases between. Germline V gene data show CDR1 as SQVTM and CDR2 as ANQGSEA. This CDR3 spans 11 amino acids. CDR3 nucleotides: TGCAGCGTCGGGACATCCTACGAGCAGTACTTC. It encodes CSVGTSYEQYF.

A few counts support this clonotype. The chain has TRBV29-1 and TRBJ2-3, with 8 bases fitting TRBD1. This CDR3 comprises 15 residues. J was trimmed by 3 bases and V by 8 bases; bases with no gene match: 13. CDR1 and CDR2 (germline): SQVTM, ANQGSEA. CDR3 sequence reads: CSLLGPTGVTDTQYF. DNA for the CDR3: TGCAGCCTCCTAGGCCCGACAGGGGTGACAGATACGCAGTATTTT.

This clonotype was counted at least ten times. The chain employs TRBV29-1 and TRBJ2-3; D is undetermined. Trimming removed 2 bases at V and 3 bases at J, with 0 bases between. Germline V gene lookup returns CDR1 SQVTM and CDR2 ANQGSEA. This CDR3 comprises 10 residues. The CDR3 DNA reads as TGCAGCGTTGAAACAGATACGCAGTATTTT. As protein: CSVETDTQYF.